This paragraph reports one T cell receptor (beta chain). Antigen unknown. These data belong to a study of T cell repertoires in aging, cancer and after chemotherapy. Study at large: The full dataset contained 8.5 million to 10 million TCR reads.

The template was genomic DNA from peripheral blood, not RNA. TRB rearrangements spanning V, D and J were amplified using mixed TRB-A/B primers. TCRdb independently ran MiXCR on the multiplex PCR reads; one entry per CDR3 protein. This sample has about 2,000 distinct CDR3 sequences, with around 69% found just once. The CDR3 runs to 13 residues. Trimming cost V 5 bases and J 6 bases, with 13 bases left between them. Germline values: CDR1 MNHEY, CDR2 SVGAGI. Overall study results and limits: Immunological memory after chemotherapy cannot be judged from the repertoire data. Untreated cancer patients had significantly lower blood TCR diversity than age-matched healthy donors. Healthy donors lost TCR diversity with age mainly through richness, cancer patients through richness and evenness.

Sequences were obtained from blood. The sequence derives from a human donor with a solid tumor. The J gene is TRBJ1-2, the V gene TRBV6-5; possibly TRBD1 for D (5 bases). The CDR3 DNA is TGTGCCAGCAGTCACGGGGCTAAGCATGGCTACACCTTC. Translated: CASSHGAKHGYTF.